This T cell receptor (beta chain) was sequenced during a study of cytomegalovirus exposure and HLA in healthy donors. Across the study: When 398 donors were genotyped, approximately 81% of them were found to fall in the Caucasian-associated ancestry cluster. Regarding the study as a whole: By a later analysis, the bulk of CMV-associated TCR beta chains appeared HLA-restricted. Presence/absence analyses assumed roughly uniform sequencing depth across donors, which may not hold. Accurate predictions that matched the HLA-A and HLA-B alleles of most subjects were reportedly made from TCR beta sequences.

Regarding this clone: The antigen is unknown.

The CDR3 has 14 residues. Looked up from germline, CDR1 is MGHDK and CDR2 is SYGVNS. The V gene end was trimmed by 5 bases and the J gene end by 5 bases; junction bases not matched to a gene: 7. PCR was performed using 60 Vbeta and 13 Jbeta primers. TCRdb keeps only in-frame clones here, not all; method: immunoSEQ multiplex PCR. The sample consists of approximately 92,000 clones, approximately 80% of them appearing once. The sequenced sample was PBMCs. This rearrangement joins TRBV25-1 to TRBJ1-1, with 8 bases aligning to TRBD1. This sequence was found in a woman in her 70s in good health and CMV-seropositive. The CDR3 DNA follows: TGTGCCAGCAGTAAGACAGGGGTCGGGACTGAAGCTTTCTTT. Its protein is CASSKTGVGTEAFF.